Given below is one T cell receptor (beta chain) in context. Its antigen is unknown. The data derive from a study of CD8+ T cells in alopecia areata. The germline V gene encodes CDR1 ENHRY and CDR2 SYGVKD. The V and J ends lost 6 bases and 0 bases respectively, with 9 bases between them. The CDR3 totals 14 residues. Study results and caveats: Normal skin's resident alphabeta T cells are sequenced alongside lesional scalp T cells. Clonality was higher in lesional than normal scalp, especially in alopecia totalis/universalis.

After isolation, RNA underwent reverse transcription to generate cDNA as the sequencing template. The data were produced by immunoSEQ multiplex PCR, yet TCRdb's version contains in-frame clones alone and is incomplete. The table includes more than 95,000 clones, about 61% detected once. Sequenced material: CD4+ T cells sorted from blood. The V call is TRBV10-3, the J call TRBJ1-5; D call uncertain. This TCR derives from a human donor in good health. Here the CDR3 DNA reads TGTGCCATCAGCTCAGACAATAGCAATCAGCCCCAGCATTTT. Its protein is CAISSDNSNQPQHF.